The 14 T cell receptor beta chains below all came from one sample that was sequenced in a study of T cell changes during pregnancy in multiple sclerosis (dated by TCRdb to the late 2010s). The library was built by means of the immunoSEQ multiplex PCR assay. TCRdb took this table from immuneACCESS and kept in-frame rearrangements with V and J called. Such tables lack part of the clones; where checked against another copy, unresolved V genes explain under half of the gap, and the rest is unexplained. The table for this sample lists roughly 63,000 clones; about 92% of them were counted only once. Of the sample, more than 2% is held by the ten largest clones. The input for sequencing was peripheral blood, taken in the second trimester of pregnancy. These receptors were obtained from a female donor in good health, enrolled as a control in a pregnancy study.

The chain uses TRBV10-3 and TRBJ1-5; tentative D call: TRBD1 (6 bases). V was cut by 4 bases and J by 6 bases, with 13 bases left in between. The CDR3 runs 14 residues. Germline lookup yields CDR1 ENHRY and CDR2 SYGVKD. The CDR3 protein is CAISVNREGQPQHF. CDR3 nucleotides: TGTGCCATCAGTGTCAACAGGGAGGGTCAGCCCCAGCATTTT.

The gene calls are TRBV5-1 and TRBJ2-7, with 10 bases fitting TRBD2. The CDR3 consists of 16 residues. Germline values: CDR1 SGHRS, CDR2 YFSETQ. The V and J ends lost 2 bases and 3 bases, in that order; junction bases with no gene match: 8. In DNA, the CDR3 is TGCGCCAGCAGCTTATTGCAGCGGGGGGGAAACTACGAGCAGTACTTC. This encodes CASSLLQRGGNYEQYF.

This chain joins TRBV5-1 and TRBJ2-3; D call uncertain. This CDR3 spans 13 amino acids. Looked up from germline, CDR1 is SGHRS and CDR2 is YFSETQ. V shed 6 bases and J shed 4 bases, with 12 bases lying between them. The CDR3 protein is CASMSGGADTQYF. In DNA, the CDR3 is TGCGCCAGCATGTCGGGTGGTGCAGATACGCAGTATTTT. Filled out from reference TRBV5-1 and TRBJ2-3, the complete variable domain reads KAGVTQTPRYLIKTRGQQVTLSCSPISGHRSVSWYQQTPGQGLQFLFEYFSETQRNKGNFPGRFSGRQFSNSRSEMNVSTLELGDSALYLCASMSGGADTQYFGPGTRLTVL.

A few counts support this clone. The chain recombines TRBV2 with TRBJ2-3; 9 positions match TRBD1. Trimming removed 3 bases from V and 1 base from J; junction bases left unmatched: 2. Germline CDR1 reads SNHLY; CDR2 reads FYNNEI. The CDR3 runs 15 residues. CDR3 sequence reads: CASSEDRGGTDTQYF. The DNA of the CDR3 is TGTGCCAGCAGTGAGGACAGGGGTGGCACAGATACGCAGTATTTT. Looking up the rest from reference TRBV2 and TRBJ2-3 gives the full variable domain: EPEVTQTPSHQVTQMGQEVILRCVPISNHLYFYWYRQILGQKVEFLVSFYNNEISEKSEIFDDQFSVERPDGSNFTLKIRSTKLEDSAMYFCASSEDRGGTDTQYFGPGTRLTVL.

The J gene is TRBJ2-5, the V gene TRBV6-6; no clear D gene. Germline CDR1 is MNHNY and CDR2 is SVGAGI (reference sequence). Trimming pared 6 bases from V and 5 bases from J, leaving 7 bases between. This CDR3 contains 11 residues. CDR3 amino acids: CASSASETQYF. CDR3 in DNA: TGTGCCAGCAGCGCGAGCGAGACCCAGTACTTC.

This clone was counted once. The chain is built from TRBV5-4 and TRBJ1-2, with TRBD1 identical over 7 bases. After removal of 2 bases from V and 0 bases from J, the junction contained 7 bases not matched to a gene. The CDR3 is 16 residues long. Germline loops: CDR1 SGHNT, CDR2 YYREEE (reference sequence). CDR3 sequence (DNA): TGTGCCAGCAGCTTCCTCCGGGACAGCGCTAACTATGGCTACACCTTC. It translates to CASSFLRDSANYGYTF.

The chain employs TRBV4-1 and TRBJ1-2; a possible D gene is TRBD1 (5 bases). Germline V CDR1 and CDR2: MGHRA, YSYEKL. The CDR3 sequence is 13 residues long. V lost 4 bases and J 8 bases, leaving 14 bases between the germline ends. The CDR3 nucleotides are TGCGCCAGCAGCCCCGAGGCAGGGCAAGGCTACACCTTC. Its translation is CASSPEAGQGYTF.

This clone was found a few times. V is TRBV4-1 and J is TRBJ1-2; a weak D match, TRBD1 (6 bases). Germline-derived CDR1 and CDR2 are MGHRA and YSYEKL. Trimming pared 2 bases from V and 2 bases from J, leaving 12 bases between. The CDR3 consists of 15 residues. In nucleotides, the CDR3 is TGCGCCAGCAGCCAACCCGGACAGATAAACTATGGCTACACCTTC. It specifies CASSQPGQINYGYTF.

This clone was recorded a few times. This sequence joins TRBV11-1 and TRBJ1-1, with D possibly matching TRBD1 (5 bases). V was clipped by 1 base and J by 1 base, with 7 bases between them. The length of the CDR3 is 14 residues. Germline values: CDR1 SGHAT, CDR2 FQDESV (reference sequence). CDR3 amino acids: CASSLDTGNTEAFF. The CDR3 nucleotides read TGTGCCAGCAGCTTAGACACAGGGAACACTGAAGCTTTCTTT.

This clone was counted once. This rearrangement joins TRBV6-4 to TRBJ2-3; maybe TRBD1 (5 bases). Deletions cut 3 bases from V and 3 bases from J, with 7 bases between. This CDR3 has 13 amino acids. CDR1 is MRHNA, CDR2 SNTAGT, per germline. The chain's CDR3 is CASSETETDTQYF. The CDR3 bases are TGTGCCAGCAGTGAGACAGAGACAGATACGCAGTATTTT.

The chain has TRBV19 and TRBJ1-1; 7 bases agree with TRBD1. The V segment lost 5 bases and the J segment 0 bases; nucleotides outside the gene matches: 0. CDR3 size: 13 residues. Germline lookup yields CDR1 LNHDA and CDR2 SQIVND (reference sequence). The CDR3 DNA sequence: TGTGCCAGTAGTGGGACAGTGAACACTGAAGCTTTCTTT. Protein sequence: CASSGTVNTEAFF.

This rearrangement joins TRBV27 to TRBJ2-1; TRBD1 agrees at 8 bases. Looked up from germline, CDR1 is MNHEY and CDR2 is SMNVEV (reference sequence). The ends lost 3 bases at V and 3 bases at J; junction bases unmatched: 1. This CDR3 is 14 amino acids long. This CDR3 is CASSLGTGYNEQFF. CDR3 bases: TGTGCCAGCAGTTTGGGGACAGGCTACAATGAGCAGTTCTTC.

The CDR3 reads CASSLTGIGQPQHF. CDR3 nucleotide sequence: TGCGCCAGCAGCTTAACAGGGATAGGTCAGCCCCAGCATTTT. This chain joins TRBV5-1 and TRBJ1-5; TRBD1 is a possible D gene (6 bases). CDR3 size: 14 residues. Germline V CDR1 and CDR2: SGHRS, YFSETQ. Trimming cost V 2 bases and J 6 bases, with 12 bases left between them.

CDR3 residues: CASNRGSGTDTQYF. CDR3 DNA sequence: TGTGCCAGCAACCGGGGGTCGGGCACAGATACGCAGTATTTT. J is TRBJ2-3 and V is TRBV2; the D gene is possibly TRBD2 (6 bases). Per the germline V gene, CDR1 is SNHLY and CDR2 is FYNNEI. There are 14 residues in the CDR3. V was shortened by 7 bases and J by 1 base, with 12 bases between the two germline ends. Drawing the rest from reference TRBV2 and TRBJ2-3, the complete variable domain is EPEVTQTPSHQVTQMGQEVILRCVPISNHLYFYWYRQILGQKVEFLVSFYNNEISEKSEIFDDQFSVERPDGSNFTLKIRSTKLEDSAMYFCASNRGSGTDTQYFGPGTRLTVL.